Presented here are 10 T cell receptor beta chains from one specimen sequenced in a study of T-cell reconstitution after alpha-beta-depleted transplantation in children. TCRbeta library preparation incorporated unique molecular identifiers. From the PCR reads, TCRdb called clonotypes with MiXCR, one entry per CDR3 protein. The sample contains almost 250,000 distinct CDR3 sequences, roughly 25% of which appear only once. Sample: PBMCs, taken before TCRalphabeta/CD19-depleted stem cell transplant. These receptors came from a girl aged 2 to 9 with Fanconi anemia, due to receive a stem cell transplant.

This clonotype has more than one count but fewer than ten. This rearrangement joins TRBV10-3 to TRBJ2-2; TRBD2 matches at 9 bases. V shed 6 bases, J shed 3 bases, and the junction held 5 bases outside the gene matches. The CDR3 runs 15 residues. Germline CDR1 ENHRY, CDR2 SYGVKD. As DNA, the CDR3 is TGTGCCATCAGAGGTAGCGGGAGAGACACCGGGGAGCTGTTTTTT. As protein: CAIRGSGRDTGELFF.

The chain couples TRBV28 to TRBJ1-4; 7 bases agree with TRBD1. V shed 10 bases, J shed 2 bases, and the junction held 7 bases outside the gene matches. Looked up from germline, CDR1 is MDHEN and CDR2 is SYDVKM. This CDR3 is built from 14 residues. In DNA, the CDR3 is TGTGCCACCACAGGGGCGGGTACTAATGAAAAACTGTTTTTT. Its protein product is CATTGAGTNEKLFF.

This clonotype occurred many times. V is TRBV15 and J is TRBJ2-1; D call uncertain. CDR1 is LNHNV and CDR2 is YYDKDF in the germline V gene (reference sequence). The CDR3 sequence is 14 residues long. The V end was cut by 3 bases, the J end by 5 bases, with 11 bases between. CDR3 nucleotides: TGTGCCACCAGCAGCGTCTTAGACGACAATGAGCAGTTCTTC. Translating it yields CATSSVLDDNEQFF.

In this sample, this clonotype turned up many times. The genes are TRBV29-1 and TRBJ2-1, with D unresolved. The CDR3 length is 13 residues. From germline, CDR1 is SQVTM and CDR2 ANQGSEA. The V gene lost 4 bases and the J gene lost 0 bases, with 7 bases spanning the gap. The CDR3 is CSVAKVSYNEQFF. CDR3 DNA: TGCAGCGTTGCTAAGGTCTCCTACAATGAGCAGTTCTTC.

There are many counts of this clonotype. The V and J genes are TRBV9 and TRBJ2-1, with TRBD2 matching over 8 bases. With 4 bases clipped from V and 4 bases from J, the junction kept 7 bases outside the gene matches. The V gene's germline CDR1 is SGDLS and CDR2 YYNGEE. The CDR3 runs to 15 residues. In nucleotides, the CDR3 is TGTGCCAGCAGCCCAAGGACTAGCTCATACAATGAGCAGTTCTTC. Its protein is CASSPRTSSYNEQFF.

This clonotype was observed many times. The genes are TRBV6-4 and TRBJ2-1; TRBD2 aligns across 10 bases. Trimming at V came to 3 bases and at J to 7 bases, leaving 15 bases not matched to a gene. The CDR3 has 18 residues. CDR1 is MRHNA and CDR2 is SNTAGT in the germline V gene. The CDR3 DNA follows: TGTGCCAGCAGTGATGGGCTAGCGGGGGCCCAGGGAGGGAATGAGCAGTTCTTC. Protein product: CASSDGLAGAQGGNEQFF.

In its sample, this clonotype was seen a few times. V is TRBV3-1 and J is TRBJ2-1; TRBD1 matches 7 bases. CDR3 size: 16 residues. The V gene's germline CDR1 is LGHDT and CDR2 YNNKEL (reference sequence). The junction had 12 bases not matched to a gene; V was cut back by 5 bases and J by 5 bases. The CDR3, as DNA: TGTGCCAGCAGCAAGTGGGGCAGGGGGACCCACAATGAGCAGTTCTTC. Translation: CASSKWGRGTHNEQFF.

This chain joins TRBV24-1 and TRBJ2-1; TRBD2 matches 8 bases. Germline values: CDR1 KGHDR, CDR2 SFDVKD. The CDR3 is 16 residues long. V trimming: 4 bases; J trimming: 2 bases; junction bases outside the gene matches: 6. The CDR3 DNA follows: TGTGCCACCAGTGAGAATAGCGGGATGGCCTACAATGAGCAGTTCTTC. Protein: CATSENSGMAYNEQFF.

V and J are TRBV7-8 and TRBJ2-1, with a weak D call TRBD2 (6 bases). There are 14 residues in the CDR3. The germline CDR1 and CDR2 sequences are SGHVS and FQNEAQ. Trimming removed 5 bases from V and 7 bases from J, with 15 bases in between. CDR3 bases: TGTGCCAGCAGCCTCCCGGGGGTGGCGAATGAGCAGTTCTTC. This gives the protein CASSLPGVANEQFF.

The table lists this clonotype with a few counts. The chain employs TRBV5-8 and TRBJ1-5; D may be TRBD1 (6 bases). There are 14 residues in the CDR3. Between the trimmed V and J ends, which lost 5 bases and 8 bases, there was a span of 17 bases. Germline lookup yields CDR1 SGHTS and CDR2 YDEGEE. CDR3 residues: CASRVDSRGEPQHF. The CDR3 nucleotides read TGTGCCAGCAGGGTGGACAGCCGGGGGGAGCCCCAGCATTTT.